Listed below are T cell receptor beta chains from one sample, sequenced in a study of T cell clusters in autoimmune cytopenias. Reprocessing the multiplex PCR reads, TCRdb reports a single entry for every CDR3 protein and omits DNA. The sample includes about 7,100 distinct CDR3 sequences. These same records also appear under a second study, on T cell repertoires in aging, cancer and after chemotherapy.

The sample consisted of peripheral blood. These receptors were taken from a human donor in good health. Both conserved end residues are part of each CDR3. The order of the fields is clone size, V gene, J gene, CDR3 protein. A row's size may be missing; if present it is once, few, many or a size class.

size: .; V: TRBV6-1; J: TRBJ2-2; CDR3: CASREGANTGELFF
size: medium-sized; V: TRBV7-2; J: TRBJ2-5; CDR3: CASSLGQETQYF
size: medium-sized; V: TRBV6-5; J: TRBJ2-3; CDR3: CASRPGQGMSDTQYF
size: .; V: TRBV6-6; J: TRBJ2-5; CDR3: CASSTGQGLGETQYF
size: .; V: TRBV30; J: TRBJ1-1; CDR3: CAWSSRFEAFF
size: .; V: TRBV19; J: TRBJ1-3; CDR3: CASSVNLGISGNTIYF
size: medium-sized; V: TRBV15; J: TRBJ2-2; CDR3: CATSREGGVPGELFF
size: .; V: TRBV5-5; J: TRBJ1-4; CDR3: CASSLGPGEKLFF
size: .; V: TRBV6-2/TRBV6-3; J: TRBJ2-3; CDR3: CASMSTGLGRSDTQYF
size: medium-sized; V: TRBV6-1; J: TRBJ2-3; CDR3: CASSEGGEVDTQYF
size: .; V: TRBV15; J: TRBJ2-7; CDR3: CATSPRTAAAYEQYF
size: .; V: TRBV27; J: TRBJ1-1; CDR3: CASSHNPWTAIADTEAFF
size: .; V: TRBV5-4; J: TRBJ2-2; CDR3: CASSLPTRTGELFF
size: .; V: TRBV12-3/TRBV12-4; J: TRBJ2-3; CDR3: CASSLGFRGGADTQYF
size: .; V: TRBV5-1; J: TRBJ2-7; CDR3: CASSLTGTSYEQYF
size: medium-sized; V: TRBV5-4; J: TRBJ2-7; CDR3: CASSMPGPSWEQYF
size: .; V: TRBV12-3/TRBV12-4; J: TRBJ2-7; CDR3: CASSFSPVVGQGYEQYF
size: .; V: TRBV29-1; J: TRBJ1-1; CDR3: CSVAGLRGNTEAFF
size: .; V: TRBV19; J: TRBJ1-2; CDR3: CASSIGQGYYGYTF
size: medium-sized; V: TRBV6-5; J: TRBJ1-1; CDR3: CASSAGLMNTEAFF
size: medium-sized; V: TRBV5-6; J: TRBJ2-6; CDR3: CASSFGANVLTF
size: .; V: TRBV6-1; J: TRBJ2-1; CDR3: CASSLGGASYNEQFF
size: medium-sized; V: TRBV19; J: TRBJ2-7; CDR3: CASSIRQGWADEQYF
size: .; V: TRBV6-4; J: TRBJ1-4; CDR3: CASSYDSAANEKLFF
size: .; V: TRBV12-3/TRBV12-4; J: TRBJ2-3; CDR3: CASSLGLDTSTDTQYF
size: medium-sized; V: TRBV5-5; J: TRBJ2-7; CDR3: CASSLGPGSEIYEQYF
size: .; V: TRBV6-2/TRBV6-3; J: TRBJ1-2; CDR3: CASRHTGTVNYGYTF
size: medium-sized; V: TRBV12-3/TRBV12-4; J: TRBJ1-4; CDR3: CASSRSTGNEKLFF
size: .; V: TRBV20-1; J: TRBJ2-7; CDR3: CSARSGLRETYEQYF
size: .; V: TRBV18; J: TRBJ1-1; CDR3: CASSPPGRAEAFF
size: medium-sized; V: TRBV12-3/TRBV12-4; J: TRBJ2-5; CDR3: CASSSTRQETQYF
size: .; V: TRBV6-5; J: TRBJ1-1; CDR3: CASSYSVAEVEAFF
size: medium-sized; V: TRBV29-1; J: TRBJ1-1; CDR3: CSVVSVGTEAFF
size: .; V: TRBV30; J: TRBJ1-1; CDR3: CAWSGDRRNTEAFF
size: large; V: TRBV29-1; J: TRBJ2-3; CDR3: CSVVIRLRGDTQYF
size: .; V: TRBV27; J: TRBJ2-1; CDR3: CASNKAGAVFNEQFF
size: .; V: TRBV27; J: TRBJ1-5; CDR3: CASSLAGGGNQPQHF
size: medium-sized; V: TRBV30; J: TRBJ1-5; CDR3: CAWKPQGLSNQPQHF
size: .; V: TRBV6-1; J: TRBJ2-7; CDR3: CASSGGPAQGPEQYF
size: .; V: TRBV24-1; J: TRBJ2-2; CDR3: CATSDQDPTGELFF
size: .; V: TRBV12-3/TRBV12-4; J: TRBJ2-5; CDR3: CASASGAARGYQETQYF
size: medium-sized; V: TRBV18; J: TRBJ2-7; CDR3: CASSTHPAYEQYF
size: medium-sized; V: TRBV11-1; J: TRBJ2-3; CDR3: CASSLDRVPDTQYF
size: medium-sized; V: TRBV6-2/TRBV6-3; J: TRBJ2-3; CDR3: CASSRRSWERGGPDTQYF
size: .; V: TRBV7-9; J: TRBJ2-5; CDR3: CASSFLRSGGYEETQYF
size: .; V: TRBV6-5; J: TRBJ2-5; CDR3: CASSPTSGGPRIQETQYF
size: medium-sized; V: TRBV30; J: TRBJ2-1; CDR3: CAWTPSNEQFF
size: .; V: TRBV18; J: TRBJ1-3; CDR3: CASSPTDSGNTIYF
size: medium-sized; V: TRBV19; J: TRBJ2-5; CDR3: CASSGNGQETQYF
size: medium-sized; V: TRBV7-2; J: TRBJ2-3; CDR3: CASSLGRGGTDTQYF
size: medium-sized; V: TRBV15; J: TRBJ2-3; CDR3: CATSRARALDTQYF
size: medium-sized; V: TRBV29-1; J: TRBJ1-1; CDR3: CSVSGVTEAFF
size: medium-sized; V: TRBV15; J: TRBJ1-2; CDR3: CATSREEGDGYTF
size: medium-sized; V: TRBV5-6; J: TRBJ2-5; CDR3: CASSLGQRGGETQYF
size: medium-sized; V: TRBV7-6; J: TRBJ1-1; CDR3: CASSSERGLVNTEAFF
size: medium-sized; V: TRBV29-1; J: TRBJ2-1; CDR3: CSVEDLLAGGINEQFF
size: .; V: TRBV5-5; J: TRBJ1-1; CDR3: CASSLAVVSPKPEAFF
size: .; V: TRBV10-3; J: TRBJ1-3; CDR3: CAISRQAVSGNTIYF
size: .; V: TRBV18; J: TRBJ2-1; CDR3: CASSPGLEARHEQFF